This TCR beta chain originates from a study of chemoradiotherapy in HPV16-positive cancers. The repertoire was sequenced with immunoSEQ multiplex PCR; TCRdb's copy has only in-frame clones and lacks some. The sample lists roughly 34,000 clones, about 88% seen once, with roughly 2% in the top ten. This clone was seen a single time. Germline lookup yields CDR1 SGHTA and CDR2 FQGTGA. Trimming took off 3 bases at V and 5 bases at J, with 10 bases between the two ends. The CDR3 has 13 residues. The chain employs TRBV7-3 and TRBJ1-1; perhaps TRBD1 as D (6 bases). Sample: blood, taken from a patient who underwent chemoradiotherapy. The TCR was taken from a human donor with HPV-associated anogenital cancer. The CDR3 reads CASSFTDRTEAFF. CDR3 DNA sequence: TGTGCCAGCAGCTTCACAGACAGGACTGAAGCTTTCTTT.